This T cell receptor beta chain was sequenced during a study of T cells expressing NK-cell markers. Study observations and caveats: HCMV specificity of expanded NKG2C+ T cell clones remained unclear. These clonotypes, the leaders elsewhere, also led the CD3+CD56-NKG2C+ fraction in a handful of donors.

On this clonotype itself: What it binds is unknown.

Germline V CDR1 and CDR2: SGHVS, FNYEAQ. The CDR3 sequence is 15 residues long. TCRdb re-called the 5' RACE reads; one entry per CDR3 protein, DNA not given. The repertoire shows about 450,000 distinct CDR3 sequences; the top ten hold more than 7%. Material: blood T cells: a sorted CD56 or NKG2C T cell subset, CD4+ or CD8+ T cells, or bulk PBMC T cells (not recorded which). The sequence derives from a woman aged 18-70 years in good health. This chain joins TRBV7-6 and TRBJ2-3; the D call from TCRdb, TRBD2, cannot be confirmed without DNA. The CDR3 is CASSFGPAGTDTQYF.